This T cell receptor (beta chain) derives from a study of T cell clonotyping in hematopoietic cell transplantation. Germline values: CDR1 SGDLS, CDR2 YYNGEE. V was pared by 3 bases and J by 3 bases, with 5 bases of the junction left unmatched. The CDR3 runs to 15 residues. TCRdb's copy holds only in-frame clones and misses some; the assay was immunoSEQ multiplex PCR. Of approximately 9,500 clones listed, about 76% were seen once; the top ten hold roughly 7.9%. The sequencing used PBMCs, collected 30 days after allogeneic stem cell transplant. The J gene is TRBJ1-2, the V gene TRBV9, with 10 bases that match TRBD1. The sequence was collected from a female patient aged 40 to 50 who had an allogeneic stem cell transplant from a related donor, so T cells may come from the graft donor. Some clones in this sample may be carry-over from other donors' samples. The CDR3 region has the DNA TGTGCCAGCAGCGCCCGACAGGGGGCGGACTATGGCTACACCTTC. As protein: CASSARQGADYGYTF.